A selection of T cell receptor beta chains follows, all from one sample in a study of control samples from healthy donors and cancer patients. Assay: immunoSEQ multiplex PCR; the TCRdb copy retains only in-frame clones and omits some. In the table there are roughly 9,200 clones, 91% of which are singletons. The sequencing sample was made of PBMCs. The receptors were sampled from a man aged 55 to 70 with colorectal cancer. The CDR3 runs from the conserved cysteine through the conserved F or W. Fields, in order: clone size, D gene, V gene, J gene, CDR3 protein, CDR3 DNA. D genes are given only for firm matches. For some rows the clone size is stated as once, few or many, or as a class when expanded; others skip it.

clone_size: -; d_call: -; v_call: TRBV7-9; j_call: TRBJ2-4; cdr3_aa: CASSLAPRQARYGNIQYF; cdr3_nt: TGTGCCAGCAGCTTAGCACCCAGACAGGCGCGGTACGGGAACATTCAGTACTTC
clone_size: -; d_call: -; v_call: TRBV5-6; j_call: TRBJ1-1; cdr3_aa: CASSLELGGNTEAFF; cdr3_nt: TGTGCCAGCAGCTTGGAGCTGGGGGGCAACACTGAAGCTTTCTTT
clone_size: -; d_call: TRBD1; v_call: TRBV29-1; j_call: TRBJ2-4; cdr3_aa: CSVEGQGDIQYF; cdr3_nt: TGCAGCGTTGAGGGACAGGGTGACATTCAGTACTTC
clone_size: -; d_call: -; v_call: TRBV4-3; j_call: TRBJ1-1; cdr3_aa: CASRGRGKAFF; cdr3_nt: TGCGCCAGCAGGGGAAGGGGTAAAGCTTTCTTT
clone_size: -; d_call: TRBD1; v_call: TRBV28; j_call: TRBJ1-2; cdr3_aa: CASSLGTDYGYTF; cdr3_nt: TGTGCCAGCAGCCTAGGGACAGACTATGGCTACACCTTC
clone_size: -; d_call: -; v_call: TRBV5-1; j_call: TRBJ1-5; cdr3_aa: CASSPGQGSNQPQHF; cdr3_nt: TGCGCCAGCAGCCCTGGTCAGGGGAGCAATCAGCCCCAGCATTTT
clone_size: -; d_call: -; v_call: TRBV5-1; j_call: TRBJ1-1; cdr3_aa: CASSLEQPSNTEAFF; cdr3_nt: TGCGCCAGCAGCTTGGAACAGCCCTCTAACACTGAAGCTTTCTTT
clone_size: -; d_call: -; v_call: TRBV6-5; j_call: TRBJ2-2; cdr3_aa: CASSWRAGAGELFF; cdr3_nt: TGTGCCAGCAGCTGGCGGGCAGGGGCCGGGGAGCTGTTTTTT
clone_size: -; d_call: TRBD2; v_call: TRBV11-2; j_call: TRBJ2-3; cdr3_aa: CASSLVGAGGHTQYF; cdr3_nt: TGTGCCAGCAGCTTAGTAGGTGCGGGGGGGCATACGCAGTATTTT
clone_size: -; d_call: -; v_call: TRBV19; j_call: TRBJ2-1; cdr3_aa: CASSITGNAYNEQFF; cdr3_nt: TGTGCCAGTAGTATAACAGGGAATGCGTACAATGAGCAGTTCTTC
clone_size: -; d_call: -; v_call: TRBV11-2; j_call: TRBJ2-7; cdr3_aa: CASRSRVHEQYF; cdr3_nt: TGTGCCAGCAGATCAAGGGTCCACGAGCAGTACTTC
clone_size: -; d_call: TRBD2; v_call: TRBV6-5; j_call: TRBJ2-7; cdr3_aa: CASSSDSGGPDEQYF; cdr3_nt: TGTGCCAGCAGCAGCGATAGCGGGGGGCCTGACGAGCAGTACTTC
clone_size: -; d_call: TRBD1; v_call: TRBV18; j_call: TRBJ1-6; cdr3_aa: CASSPSRTGNSPLHF; cdr3_nt: TGTGCCAGCTCACCAAGCCGGACAGGCAATTCACCCCTCCACTTT
clone_size: -; d_call: -; v_call: TRBV7-9; j_call: TRBJ2-3; cdr3_aa: CASSPQVAYTDTQYF; cdr3_nt: TGTGCCAGCAGTCCACAGGTCGCCTACACAGATACGCAGTATTTT
clone_size: once; d_call: TRBD1; v_call: TRBV19; j_call: TRBJ2-3; cdr3_aa: CASKPGGEVWNTQYF; cdr3_nt: TGTGCCAGCAAACCAGGGGGCGAGGTTTGGAATACGCAGTATTTT
clone_size: large; d_call: -; v_call: TRBV27; j_call: TRBJ2-4; cdr3_aa: CATRIGNIQYF; cdr3_nt: TGTGCCACCAGGATAGGAAACATTCAGTACTTC
clone_size: -; d_call: -; v_call: TRBV7-9; j_call: TRBJ2-5; cdr3_aa: CASSRVWGGTETQYF; cdr3_nt: TGTGCCAGCAGCCGTGTGTGGGGGGGCACGGAGACCCAGTACTTC
clone_size: -; d_call: TRBD1; v_call: TRBV27; j_call: TRBJ2-5; cdr3_aa: CASSLGTGRQETQYF; cdr3_nt: TGTGCCAGCAGTTTAGGGACAGGGAGACAAGAGACCCAGTACTTC
clone_size: once; d_call: -; v_call: TRBV24-1; j_call: TRBJ1-2; cdr3_aa: CATSDPVLYGYTF; cdr3_nt: TGTGCCACCAGTGACCCGGTGCTGTATGGCTACACCTTC
clone_size: -; d_call: TRBD2; v_call: TRBV2; j_call: TRBJ2-1; cdr3_aa: CASRGGGPYNEQFF; cdr3_nt: TGTGCCAGCAGAGGCGGGGGGCCATACAATGAGCAGTTCTTC
clone_size: -; d_call: -; v_call: TRBV7-2; j_call: TRBJ2-5; cdr3_aa: CAIDGGWETQYF; cdr3_nt: TGTGCCATCGACGGGGGTTGGGAGACCCAGTACTTC
clone_size: -; d_call: -; v_call: TRBV28; j_call: TRBJ2-4; cdr3_aa: CASSFGTRWADIQYF; cdr3_nt: TGTGCCAGCAGTTTCGGCACCCGGTGGGCAGACATTCAGTACTTC
clone_size: -; d_call: -; v_call: TRBV7-7; j_call: TRBJ2-2; cdr3_aa: CASSLVGAGAGELFF; cdr3_nt: TGTGCTAGCAGCTTAGTGGGGGCTGGTGCCGGGGAGCTGTTTTTT
clone_size: -; d_call: -; v_call: TRBV12-1; j_call: TRBJ1-5; cdr3_aa: CALDRGVQPQHF; cdr3_nt: TGTGCCCTTGACCGGGGGGTTCAGCCCCAGCATTTT
clone_size: once; d_call: TRBD1; v_call: TRBV9; j_call: TRBJ1-5; cdr3_aa: CASSPHRDRGRRDQPQHF; cdr3_nt: TGTGCCAGCAGCCCCCACCGGGACAGGGGGCGCCGGGATCAGCCCCAGCATTTT
clone_size: -; d_call: TRBD1; v_call: TRBV27; j_call: TRBJ1-6; cdr3_aa: CASSPDRYSPLHF; cdr3_nt: TGTGCCAGCAGTCCGGACAGGTATTCACCCCTCCACTTT
clone_size: -; d_call: -; v_call: TRBV28; j_call: TRBJ1-1; cdr3_aa: CASSLPGGRATEAFF; cdr3_nt: TGTGCCAGCAGTCTCCCCGGGGGTAGGGCAACTGAAGCTTTCTTT
clone_size: -; d_call: TRBD2; v_call: TRBV9; j_call: TRBJ2-2; cdr3_aa: CASSDRLALVTGELFF; cdr3_nt: TGTGCCAGCAGCGACCGACTAGCTTTGGTCACCGGGGAGCTGTTTTTT